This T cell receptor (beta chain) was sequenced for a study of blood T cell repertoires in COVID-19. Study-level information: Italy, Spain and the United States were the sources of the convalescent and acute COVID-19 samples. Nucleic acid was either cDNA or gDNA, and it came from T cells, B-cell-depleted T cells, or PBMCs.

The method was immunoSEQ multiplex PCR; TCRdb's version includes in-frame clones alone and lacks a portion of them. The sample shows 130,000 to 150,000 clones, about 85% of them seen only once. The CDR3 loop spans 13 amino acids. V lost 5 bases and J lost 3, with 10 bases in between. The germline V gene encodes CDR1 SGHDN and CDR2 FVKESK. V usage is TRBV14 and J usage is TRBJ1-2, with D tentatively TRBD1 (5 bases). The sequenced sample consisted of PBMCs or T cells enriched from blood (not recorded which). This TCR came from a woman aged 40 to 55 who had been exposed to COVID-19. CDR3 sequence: CASSRQYDYGYTF. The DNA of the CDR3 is TGTGCCAGCAGCAGACAGTATGACTATGGCTACACCTTC. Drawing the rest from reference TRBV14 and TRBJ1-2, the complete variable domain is EAGVTQFPSHSVIEKGQTVTLRCDPISGHDNLYWYRRVMGKEIKFLLHFVKESKQDESGMPNNRFLAERTGGTYSTLKVQPAELEDSGVYFCASSRQYDYGYTFGSGTRLTVV.